Detailed here is one T cell receptor beta chain. Its antigen is unidentified. V lost 8 bases and J lost 0, with 18 bases in between. The CDR3 loop spans 16 amino acids. Germline V gene data show CDR1 as SNHLY and CDR2 as FYNNEI. TCRdb keeps only in-frame clones here, not all; method: immunoSEQ multiplex PCR. The sample contains over 30,000 clones, less than 85% of which appear only once. This record comes from a study of OX40 agonist ivuxolimab in advanced cancers. Study-level background: As their treatment, patients were administered ivuxolimab, an agonistic anti-OX40 (CD134) antibody. Notes on the study in general: The study observed clonal expansion of CD4+ and CD8+ blood T cells by week 6 at 0.1 to 3.0 mg/kg. Certain nonresponding patients likewise had low normalized T-cell clonal expansion. Relative to CD4+ cells, CD8+ T cells on average had more expanded clones.

This TCR was sampled from an adult with an advanced solid tumor such as melanoma, head and neck, liver or kidney cancer. The material was CD4+ or CD8+ T cells sorted from blood, obtained in a trial of the OX40 agonist ivuxolimab. The V and J genes are TRBV2 and TRBJ2-3; maybe TRBD2 (6 bases). The CDR3 loop is CASFSERTTSTDTQYF. As DNA, the CDR3 is TGTGCCAGCTTTTCGGAGCGGACTACTAGCACAGATACGCAGTATTTT.